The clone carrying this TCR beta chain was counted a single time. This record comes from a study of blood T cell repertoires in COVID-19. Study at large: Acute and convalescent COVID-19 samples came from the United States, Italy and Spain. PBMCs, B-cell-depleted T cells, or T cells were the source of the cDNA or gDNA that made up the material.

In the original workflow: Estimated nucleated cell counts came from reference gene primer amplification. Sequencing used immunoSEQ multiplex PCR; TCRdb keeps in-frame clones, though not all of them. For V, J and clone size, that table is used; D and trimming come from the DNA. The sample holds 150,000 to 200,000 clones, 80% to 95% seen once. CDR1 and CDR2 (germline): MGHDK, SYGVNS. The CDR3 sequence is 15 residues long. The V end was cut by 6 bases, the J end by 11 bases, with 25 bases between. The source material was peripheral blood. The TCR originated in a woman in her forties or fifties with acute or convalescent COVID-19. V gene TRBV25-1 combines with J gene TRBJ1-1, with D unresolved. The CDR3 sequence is CASRTSDSPSLAAFF. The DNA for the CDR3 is TGTGCCAGCAGGACCAGTGACTCACCGTCCCTAGCGGCTTTCTTT.